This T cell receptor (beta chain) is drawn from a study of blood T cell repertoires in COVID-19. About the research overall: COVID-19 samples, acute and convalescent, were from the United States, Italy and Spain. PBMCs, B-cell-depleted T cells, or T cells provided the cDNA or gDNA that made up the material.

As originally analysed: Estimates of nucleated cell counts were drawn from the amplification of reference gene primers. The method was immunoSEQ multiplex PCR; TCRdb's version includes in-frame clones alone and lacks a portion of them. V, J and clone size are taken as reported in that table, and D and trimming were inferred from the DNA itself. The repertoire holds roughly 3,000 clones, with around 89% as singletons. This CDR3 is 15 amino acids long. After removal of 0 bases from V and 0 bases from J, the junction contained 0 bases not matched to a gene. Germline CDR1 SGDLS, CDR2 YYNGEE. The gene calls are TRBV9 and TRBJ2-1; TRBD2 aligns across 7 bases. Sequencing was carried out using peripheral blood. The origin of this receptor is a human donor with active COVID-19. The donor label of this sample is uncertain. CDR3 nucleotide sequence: TGTGCCAGCAGCGTAGCGGGGGGCTCCTACAATGAGCAGTTCTTC. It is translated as CASSVAGGSYNEQFF.